The rows below give T cell receptor beta chains drawn from one sample of a study of blood T cell repertoires in COVID-19. Data came from immunoSEQ multiplex PCR; TCRdb stores just in-frame clones and leaves some out. The data show fewer than 200,000 clones, 84% seen once. The sequencing input was peripheral blood. The receptor source for this set is a man aged 40-49 years who had recovered from COVID-19. The CDR3 runs from the conserved cysteine through the conserved F or W. Fields, in order: CDR3 protein, CDR3 DNA, J gene, D gene, clone size, V gene. A D gene is named only where the DNA matches it firmly. Only part of the rows carry a size: once, few, many, or a class if the clone is expanded.

CDR3 protein: CASSTKQGVNTEAFF; CDR3 DNA: TGTGCCAGCAGCACAAAACAGGGTGTGAACACTGAAGCTTTCTTT; J gene: TRBJ1-1; D gene: -; clone size: -; V gene: TRBV7-2
CDR3 protein: CASSPGALIHEQYF; CDR3 DNA: TGTGCCAGCAGCCCAGGGGCCTTAATCCACGAGCAGTACTTC; J gene: TRBJ2-7; D gene: -; clone size: -; V gene: TRBV5-4
CDR3 protein: CASSPSGRSNEQFF; CDR3 DNA: TGTGCCAGCAGTCCTAGCGGGAGGAGCAATGAGCAGTTCTTC; J gene: TRBJ2-1; D gene: TRBD2; clone size: -; V gene: TRBV2
CDR3 protein: CASSPLGGASYNEQFF; CDR3 DNA: TGTGCCAGCAGCCCATTAGGGGGGGCCTCCTACAATGAGCAGTTCTTC; J gene: TRBJ2-1; D gene: -; clone size: -; V gene: TRBV7-3
CDR3 protein: CASSESLGGTDTQYF; CDR3 DNA: TGTGCCAGCAGTGAGTCGTTGGGGGGAACAGATACGCAGTATTTT; J gene: TRBJ2-3; D gene: -; clone size: -; V gene: TRBV6-1
CDR3 protein: CASASGGDTQYF; CDR3 DNA: TGTGCCAGCGCTAGCGGGGGAGATACGCAGTATTTT; J gene: TRBJ2-3; D gene: TRBD2; clone size: once; V gene: TRBV6-5
CDR3 protein: CASSFFKNSPLHF; CDR3 DNA: TGTGCCAGCAGTTTTTTCAAAAATTCACCCCTCCACTTT; J gene: TRBJ1-6; D gene: -; clone size: once; V gene: TRBV28
CDR3 protein: CASSPRGVGSSYNEQFF; CDR3 DNA: TGTGCCAGCAGCCCCCGCGGTGTAGGGAGCTCCTACAATGAGCAGTTCTTC; J gene: TRBJ2-1; D gene: -; clone size: -; V gene: TRBV7-2
CDR3 protein: CASSLYRETEAFF; CDR3 DNA: TGTGCCAGCAGTTTGTACAGAGAAACTGAAGCTTTCTTT; J gene: TRBJ1-1; D gene: -; clone size: -; V gene: TRBV27
CDR3 protein: CSVVDRAYGYTF; CDR3 DNA: TGCAGCGTTGTGGACAGGGCCTATGGCTACACCTTC; J gene: TRBJ1-2; D gene: TRBD1; clone size: -; V gene: TRBV29-1
CDR3 protein: CASSLTSGGYYNEQFF; CDR3 DNA: TGTGCCAGCAGCCTGACTAGCGGGGGATATTACAATGAGCAGTTCTTC; J gene: TRBJ2-1; D gene: TRBD2; clone size: -; V gene: TRBV5-6
CDR3 protein: CASSQEGSSGNNEQFF; CDR3 DNA: TGTGCCAGCAGCCAAGAAGGGTCTAGCGGTAACAATGAGCAGTTCTTC; J gene: TRBJ2-1; D gene: TRBD2; clone size: -; V gene: TRBV4-2
CDR3 protein: CASQTGGRNQPQHF; CDR3 DNA: TGTGCCAGCCAGACAGGGGGCCGCAATCAGCCCCAGCATTTT; J gene: TRBJ1-5; D gene: TRBD1; clone size: once; V gene: TRBV6-5
CDR3 protein: CASHSPGLAVSTDTQYF; CDR3 DNA: TGTGCCAGCCACTCTCCGGGACTAGCGGTGAGCACAGATACGCAGTATTTT; J gene: TRBJ2-3; D gene: TRBD2; clone size: -; V gene: TRBV27
CDR3 protein: CASSQVGGVGELFF; CDR3 DNA: TGCGCCAGCAGCCAAGTAGGGGGAGTAGGGGAGCTGTTTTTT; J gene: TRBJ2-2; D gene: -; clone size: once; V gene: TRBV4-3
CDR3 protein: CASSRNRRQRGTEAFF; CDR3 DNA: TGTGCCAGCAGTCGCAATAGGAGACAAAGGGGCACTGAAGCTTTCTTT; J gene: TRBJ1-1; D gene: -; clone size: -; V gene: TRBV6-6
CDR3 protein: CASSDSYRGNEKLFF; CDR3 DNA: TGTGCCAGCAGTGATTCGTACAGGGGTAATGAAAAACTGTTTTTT; J gene: TRBJ1-4; D gene: TRBD1; clone size: once; V gene: TRBV25-1
CDR3 protein: CASSENSQGYGYTF; CDR3 DNA: TGTGCCAGCAGTGAAAACAGTCAGGGCTATGGCTACACCTTC; J gene: TRBJ1-2; D gene: -; clone size: -; V gene: TRBV6-1
CDR3 protein: CASRNQVVAGNPGTQYF; CDR3 DNA: TGTGCCTCTCGGAACCAAGTGGTAGCGGGGAACCCAGGGACCCAGTACTTC; J gene: TRBJ2-5; D gene: TRBD2; clone size: -; V gene: TRBV10-3
CDR3 protein: CASRGLAASYEQYF; CDR3 DNA: TGTGCCAGCAGGGGGCTAGCGGCTTCCTACGAGCAGTACTTC; J gene: TRBJ2-7; D gene: TRBD2; clone size: -; V gene: TRBV27
CDR3 protein: CASSYGEPEAFF; CDR3 DNA: TGTGCCAGCAGTTACGGGGAGCCTGAAGCTTTCTTT; J gene: TRBJ1-1; D gene: -; clone size: -; V gene: TRBV6-2/TRBV6-3
CDR3 protein: CASSLVGGAWNEQYF; CDR3 DNA: TGTGCCAGCAGCTTGGTCGGGGGGGCCTGGAACGAGCAGTACTTC; J gene: TRBJ2-7; D gene: TRBD2; clone size: -; V gene: TRBV5-4
CDR3 protein: CASSYENAGGYTF; CDR3 DNA: TGTGCCAGCAGCTACGAAAATGCGGGAGGCTACACCTTC; J gene: TRBJ1-2; D gene: -; clone size: -; V gene: TRBV7-2
CDR3 protein: CASSKWTGISYEQYF; CDR3 DNA: TGTGCCAGCAGCAAGTGGACAGGGATATCCTACGAGCAGTACTTC; J gene: TRBJ2-7; D gene: TRBD1; clone size: -; V gene: TRBV13
CDR3 protein: CASRDGQTNEKLFF; CDR3 DNA: TGTGCCAGTAGGGACGGACAAACTAATGAAAAACTGTTTTTT; J gene: TRBJ1-4; D gene: -; clone size: -; V gene: TRBV19
CDR3 protein: CASRRGTYEQYF; CDR3 DNA: TGTGCCAGCAGAAGGGGTACCTACGAGCAGTACTTC; J gene: TRBJ2-7; D gene: -; clone size: -; V gene: TRBV28
CDR3 protein: CASSPIEGAAYEQYF; CDR3 DNA: TGTGCCAGCTCACCCATCGAGGGGGCCGCCTACGAGCAGTACTTC; J gene: TRBJ2-7; D gene: TRBD1; clone size: -; V gene: TRBV18
CDR3 protein: CASSLLQGINTEAFF; CDR3 DNA: TGTGCCAGCAGCTTGCTGCAGGGGATAAACACTGAAGCTTTCTTT; J gene: TRBJ1-1; D gene: -; clone size: -; V gene: TRBV5-6
CDR3 protein: CASSQDEGGVGFCEQYF; CDR3 DNA: TGTGCCAGCAGCCAAGACGAGGGAGGAGTGGGGTTTTGCGAGCAGTACTTC; J gene: TRBJ2-7; D gene: -; clone size: few; V gene: TRBV3-1/TRBV3-2
CDR3 protein: CASKGQGATYEQYF; CDR3 DNA: TGTGCCAGCAAGGGACAGGGGGCTACCTACGAGCAGTACTTC; J gene: TRBJ2-7; D gene: TRBD1; clone size: -; V gene: TRBV2
CDR3 protein: CASSRVGGEETQYF; CDR3 DNA: TGCGCCAGCAGCCGTGTTGGGGGGGAAGAGACCCAGTACTTC; J gene: TRBJ2-5; D gene: TRBD2; clone size: -; V gene: TRBV5-1
CDR3 protein: CASSVAPGLAGGQETQYF; CDR3 DNA: TGTGCCAGCAGCGTAGCCCCCGGACTAGCGGGGGGGCAAGAGACCCAGTACTTC; J gene: TRBJ2-5; D gene: TRBD2; clone size: once; V gene: TRBV9
CDR3 protein: CAISAGNEQFF; CDR3 DNA: TGTGCCATCAGTGCAGGCAATGAGCAGTTCTTC; J gene: TRBJ2-1; D gene: -; clone size: -; V gene: TRBV10-3
CDR3 protein: CASSGLTGGKETQYF; CDR3 DNA: TGTGCCAGCAGCGGATTAACCGGGGGAAAAGAGACCCAGTACTTC; J gene: TRBJ2-5; D gene: -; clone size: -; V gene: TRBV11-2
CDR3 protein: CASSQTQGASYEKLFF; CDR3 DNA: TGTGCCAGCAGCCAAACGCAGGGGGCCTCGTATGAAAAACTGTTTTTT; J gene: TRBJ1-4; D gene: TRBD1; clone size: -; V gene: TRBV14
CDR3 protein: CASSLVWGQGPKNIQYF; CDR3 DNA: TGTGCCAGCAGCTTAGTGTGGGGACAGGGACCAAAAAACATTCAGTACTTC; J gene: TRBJ2-4; D gene: TRBD1; clone size: -; V gene: TRBV7-2
CDR3 protein: CASSQGFNTGELFF; CDR3 DNA: TGTGCCAGCAGCCAGGGCTTCAACACCGGGGAGCTGTTTTTT; J gene: TRBJ2-2; D gene: -; clone size: -; V gene: TRBV6-4
CDR3 protein: CASSAGGLQETQYF; CDR3 DNA: TGTGCCAGCAGCGCCGGGGGACTCCAAGAGACCCAGTACTTC; J gene: TRBJ2-5; D gene: -; clone size: once; V gene: TRBV7-2
CDR3 protein: CASSMVHLQDRLVGTQYF; CDR3 DNA: TGTGCCAGTAGTATGGTGCATCTTCAGGACAGGCTTGTAGGGACCCAGTACTTC; J gene: TRBJ2-5; D gene: TRBD1; clone size: -; V gene: TRBV19
CDR3 protein: CASSTNYEQYF; CDR3 DNA: TGTGCCAGCAGTACAAATTACGAGCAGTACTTC; J gene: TRBJ2-7; D gene: -; clone size: few; V gene: TRBV6-2/TRBV6-3
CDR3 protein: CASSGFAGGANEQFF; CDR3 DNA: TGTGCCAGCAGTGGGTTTGCGGGAGGGGCCAATGAGCAGTTCTTC; J gene: TRBJ2-1; D gene: TRBD2; clone size: -; V gene: TRBV2
CDR3 protein: CASSRGQAGQGHYEQYF; CDR3 DNA: TGTGCCAGCAGCCGAGGGCAGGCGGGACAGGGTCACTACGAGCAGTACTTC; J gene: TRBJ2-7; D gene: TRBD1; clone size: -; V gene: TRBV7-8
CDR3 protein: CASSSPFYAGGHEQYF; CDR3 DNA: TGTGCCAGCAGCTCGCCCTTTTATGCGGGAGGCCACGAGCAGTACTTC; J gene: TRBJ2-7; D gene: TRBD2; clone size: -; V gene: TRBV7-9
CDR3 protein: CASSQGQGRGEKLFF; CDR3 DNA: TGTGCCAGCAGCCAGGGACAGGGAAGGGGTGAAAAACTGTTTTTT; J gene: TRBJ1-4; D gene: TRBD1; clone size: -; V gene: TRBV4-2
CDR3 protein: CASSVVADSEQYF; CDR3 DNA: TGTGCCAGCAGCGTAGTGGCAGACTCCGAGCAGTACTTC; J gene: TRBJ2-7; D gene: -; clone size: few; V gene: TRBV9
CDR3 protein: CASTVDSYGYTF; CDR3 DNA: TGTGCCAGCACCGTCGACAGCTATGGCTACACCTTC; J gene: TRBJ1-2; D gene: -; clone size: few; V gene: TRBV7-9
CDR3 protein: CASSTGGPSSYNEQFF; CDR3 DNA: TGTGCCAGCAGTACAGGGGGCCCAAGCTCCTACAATGAGCAGTTCTTC; J gene: TRBJ2-1; D gene: TRBD1; clone size: once; V gene: TRBV28
CDR3 protein: CASSLYRVTNYGYTF; CDR3 DNA: TGTGCCAGCAGCCTGTACAGAGTTACTAACTATGGCTACACCTTC; J gene: TRBJ1-2; D gene: -; clone size: once; V gene: TRBV28
CDR3 protein: CASSVTGTPNTGELFF; CDR3 DNA: TGTGCCAGCAGCGTGACCGGGACACCTAACACCGGGGAGCTGTTTTTT; J gene: TRBJ2-2; D gene: -; clone size: -; V gene: TRBV9
CDR3 protein: CAIRRGQDAEQYF; CDR3 DNA: TGTGCCATCAGGAGGGGACAGGATGCCGAGCAGTACTTC; J gene: TRBJ2-7; D gene: TRBD1; clone size: -; V gene: TRBV10-3
CDR3 protein: CASSESTGKNYGYTF; CDR3 DNA: TGCGCCAGCAGTGAGTCGACAGGGAAAAACTATGGCTACACCTTC; J gene: TRBJ1-2; D gene: TRBD1; clone size: few; V gene: TRBV10-2